Presented here are 30 T cell receptor beta chains from one specimen sequenced in a study of type 1 and type 2 diabetes patients. The PCR template was genomic DNA. The TCR beta CDR3 region was amplified using 30 forward and 13 reverse primers. TCRdb used MiXCR to reprocess the multiplex PCR reads, holding one entry per CDR3 protein. Among about 250,000 distinct CDR3 sequences listed, around 50% were seen once. The source material was peripheral blood mononuclear cells (PBMCs). The receptors stem from a man aged 18-30 years with type 2 diabetes.

The chain recombines TRBV6-5 with TRBJ1-6; D uncertain. CDR3 length equals 16 residues. V was pared by 4 bases and J by 4 bases, with 14 bases between. Germline CDR1 and CDR2: MNHEY and SVGAGI. The DNA of the CDR3 is TGTGCCAGCAGTTTTAAAGAGCTCAATTATAATTCACCCCTCCACTTT. Its translation: CASSFKELNYNSPLHF.

The V and J genes are TRBV30 and TRBJ2-5; D gene ambiguous. Looked up from germline, CDR1 is GTSNPN and CDR2 is SVGIG (reference sequence). V was shortened by 5 bases and J by 2 bases, with 12 bases between the two germline ends. This CDR3 contains 13 residues. CDR3 bases: TGTGCCTGGTACAAGCGCCGGCAAGAGACCCAGTACTTC. Amino acids: CAWYKRRQETQYF.

Comment on this clonotype: A read error may be the cause here, since a much bigger clone is one base away. The chain has TRBV19 and TRBJ2-3, with no clear D. From germline, CDR1 is LNHDA and CDR2 SQIVND (reference sequence). The CDR3 runs to 16 residues. The chain's CDR3 is CASSVERRFGLDTRYF. The CDR3, as DNA: TGTGCCAGCAGTGTGGAACGGCGATTTGGGCTAGATACGCGGTATTTT.

J is TRBJ1-4 and V is TRBV12-3 or TRBV12-4; D is perhaps TRBD1 (6 bases). V dropped 6 bases and J dropped 5 bases, with 13 bases sitting between them. The CDR3 is 14 amino acids. DNA of the CDR3: TGTGCCAGCAGAACAGGGCTGGGGAATGAAAAACTGTTTTTT. It codes for CASRTGLGNEKLFF.

This clonotype was seen repeatedly, ten times or more. The genes are TRBV20-1 and TRBJ1-6, with TRBD1 as a possible D gene (5 bases). Germline CDR1 DFQATT, CDR2 SNEGSKA (reference sequence). This CDR3 comprises 14 residues. The ends were cut back, 4 bases at V and 5 bases at J, with 12 bases in the middle. CDR3 bases: TGCAGTGCTACTCAAGGACAAGATAATTCACCCCTCCACTTT. Translated: CSATQGQDNSPLHF.

The chain uses TRBV25-1 and TRBJ1-1, with 7 bases lining up with TRBD1. Germline V gene lookup returns CDR1 MGHDK and CDR2 SYGVNS. Trimming took 4 bases from V and 3 from J; bases not matched to a gene: 8. The CDR3 runs 15 residues. The CDR3 reads CASSGRPGGDTEAFF. CDR3 DNA: TGTGCCAGCAGTGGCCGGCCAGGGGGGGACACTGAAGCTTTCTTT.

The chain employs TRBV7-9 and TRBJ2-7; tentatively, D is TRBD1 or TRBD2 (6 bases each). The germline CDR1 and CDR2 sequences are SEHNR and FQNEAQ (reference sequence). The CDR3 consists of 17 residues. V was cut by 10 bases and J by 2 bases, with 27 bases left in between. The chain's CDR3 is CAITSGTLGERAYEQYF. CDR3 DNA: TGTGCCATCACCTCCGGGACATTAGGTGAGCGGGCCTACGAGCAGTACTTC.

There are many counts of this clonotype. The rearrangement joins TRBV10-3 to TRBJ2-2; D may match TRBD1 or TRBD2 (5 bases each). The germline CDR1 and CDR2 sequences are ENHRY and SYGVKD. V lost 1 base to trimming and J lost 5 bases, with 14 bases between them. The CDR3 has 16 amino acids. The CDR3 here is CAISEFGAAGTGELFF. The CDR3 DNA follows: TGTGCCATCAGTGAGTTCGGGGCCGCCGGGACCGGGGAGCTGTTTTTT.

The chain is built from TRBV2 and TRBJ1-1; 8 nucleotides match TRBD1. In germline, CDR1 is SNHLY, CDR2 FYNNEI. The CDR3 covers 14 residues. V trimming: 5 bases; J trimming: 2 bases; junction bases outside the gene matches: 4. CDR3 bases: TGTGCCAGCAGTTGGGACAGGAGTAACACTGAAGCTTTCTTT. Its translation is CASSWDRSNTEAFF.

The chain couples TRBV4-1 to TRBJ1-4; D is possibly TRBD1 (6 bases). V was cut by 1 base and J by 6 bases, with 12 bases left in between. The CDR3 totals 15 residues. Germline CDR1 reads MGHRA; CDR2 reads YSYEKL. The CDR3 loop reads CASSQGGALDEKLFF. Written as DNA, the CDR3 is TGCGCCAGCAGCCAAGGGGGGGCTTTAGATGAAAAACTGTTTTTT.

This chain links TRBV5-1 with TRBJ2-7; tentative D call: TRBD2 (6 bases). Trimming took 7 bases from V and 4 from J, leaving 15 bases between them. The CDR3 runs to 13 residues. Germline values: CDR1 SGHRS, CDR2 YFSETQ. In nucleotides, the CDR3 is TGCGCCAGCTCCGCCAGCGGGTATTACGAGCAGTACTTC. As protein: CASSASGYYEQYF.

The genes are TRBV10-3 and TRBJ2-5; 12 bases are a match to TRBD1. The CDR3 runs to 16 residues. V was pared by 5 bases and J by 5 bases, with 9 bases of the junction left unmatched. Germline-derived CDR1 and CDR2 are ENHRY and SYGVKD. As DNA, the CDR3 is TGTGCCATCAGTTCCGGGACAGGGGGCTTAAGGGAGACCCAGTACTTC. Its protein product is CAISSGTGGLRETQYF.

This clonotype was counted between two and nine times. The genes are TRBV7-3 and TRBJ1-1; no reliable D call. Germline CDR1 reads SGHTA; CDR2 reads FQGTGA. CDR3 length equals 14 residues. V shed 7 bases and J shed 0 bases, with 12 bases lying between them. CDR3: CASNGLGLNTEAFF. The CDR3 region has the DNA TGTGCCAGCAACGGGTTAGGCTTGAACACTGAAGCTTTCTTT.

The V gene is TRBV4-3, the J gene TRBJ1-6; D not certain. The CDR3 is 17 residues long. Germline CDR1 reads LGHNA; CDR2 reads YSLEER. V was cut by 1 base and J by 6 bases, with 16 bases left in between. CDR3 sequence: CASSQGVRGHINSPLHF. CDR3 coding DNA: TGCGCCAGCAGCCAAGGTGTGAGAGGGCATATTAATTCACCCCTCCACTTT.

The V and J genes are TRBV6-5 and TRBJ2-7; D ambiguous. Trimming shortened V by 0 bases and J by 6 bases, and 9 bases separated the two germline ends. Germline V gene lookup returns CDR1 MNHEY and CDR2 SVGAGI. The length of the CDR3 is 13 residues. The CDR3 sequence: CASSYSPHGEQYF. Written as DNA, the CDR3 is TGTGCCAGCAGTTACTCACCCCACGGCGAGCAGTACTTC.

This chain links TRBV28 with TRBJ1-3; 7 bases align to TRBD1. From germline, CDR1 is MDHEN and CDR2 SYDVKM. The CDR3 extends over 14 amino acids. V shed 7 bases and J 1 base; nucleotides not matched to a gene: 4. CDR3: CASTRGQSGNTIYF. CDR3 bases: TGTGCCAGCACTAGGGGACAGTCTGGAAACACCATATATTTT.

This clonotype was picked up a small number of times. Here the CDR3 reads CASSSGWRGTNYGYTF. CDR3 nucleotide sequence: TGTGCCAGCAGCTCAGGCTGGAGGGGTACTAACTATGGCTACACCTTC. The chain links TRBV7-2 to TRBJ1-2, with D maybe TRBD1 (5 bases). This CDR3 comprises 16 residues. The germline gives CDR1 SGHTA, CDR2 FQGNSA. Trimming removed 4 bases at V and 0 bases at J, with 15 bases between.

CDR3 sequence: CASIQGGGYEQFF. CDR3 DNA sequence: TGTGCCTCTATTCAGGGCGGTGGTTATGAGCAGTTCTTC. The chain uses TRBV2 and TRBJ2-1; maybe TRBD1 (5 bases). The CDR3 spans 13 residues. Trimming cost V 11 bases and J 8 bases, with 19 bases left between them. Germline values: CDR1 SNHLY, CDR2 FYNNEI.

This chain's CDR3 is CASSFTGTGGSEQYF. The CDR3 DNA sequence: TGTGCCAGCAGCTTTACCGGGACAGGGGGCTCCGAGCAGTACTTC. The chain joins TRBV11-1 to TRBJ2-7, with TRBD1 matching 12 bases. CDR1 is SGHAT and CDR2 is FQDESV in the germline V gene (reference sequence). V trimming: 3 bases; J trimming: 6 bases; junction bases outside the gene matches: 6. The CDR3 extends over 15 amino acids.

This clonotype was observed a handful of times. The chain joins TRBV19 to TRBJ2-2; a weak D match, TRBD1 (5 bases). The ends were cut back, 0 bases at V and 7 bases at J, with 21 bases in the middle. This CDR3 is built from 18 residues. Germline loops: CDR1 LNHDA, CDR2 SQIVND (reference sequence). This chain's CDR3 is CASSIDLGFRVVNGELFF. In DNA, the CDR3 is TGTGCCAGTAGTATAGATCTTGGGTTCAGGGTCGTAAACGGGGAGCTGTTTTTT.

V gene TRBV30 combines with J gene TRBJ2-2; D is possibly TRBD2 (5 bases). Trimming left V 0 bases short and J 1 base short, with 9 bases between. Germline V CDR1 and CDR2: GTSNPN, SVGIG (reference sequence). This CDR3 has 15 residues. The DNA of the CDR3 is TGTGCCTGGAGTGTCCAGCGGCGGAACACCGGGGAGCTGTTTTTT. This codes for CAWSVQRRNTGELFF.

The rearrangement links TRBV2 to TRBJ2-7; tentative D call: TRBD2 (6 bases). With 4 bases removed from V and 4 bases from J, the gap between germline ends came to 14 bases. CDR1 SNHLY and CDR2 FYNNEI come from the germline V gene. This CDR3 spans 14 amino acids. The CDR3 DNA reads as TGTGCCAGCAGTGCGGGGGAGAGAGTTTACGAGCAGTACTTC. It is translated as CASSAGERVYEQYF.

The chain joins TRBV20-1 to TRBJ2-3; TRBD1 matches at 8 bases. The CDR3 sequence is 11 residues long. Trimming at V came to 5 bases and at J to 9 bases, leaving 4 bases not matched to a gene. Germline V gives CDR1 DFQATT, CDR2 SNEGSKA (reference sequence). CDR3 protein: CSASDRVTQYF. The CDR3 nucleotides are TGCAGTGCTTCGGACAGGGTAACGCAGTATTTT.

This clonotype has a handful of counts. The J gene is TRBJ2-1, the V gene TRBV7-2; TRBD1 or TRBD2 may be the D gene (5 bases each). The CDR3 runs 14 residues. Germline V gene sequence: CDR1 SGHTA, CDR2 FQGNSA. V lost 5 bases and J lost 3, with 11 bases in between. The CDR3: CASSPGRRYNEQFF. CDR3 sequence (DNA): TGTGCCAGCAGCCCGGGACGTCGCTACAATGAGCAGTTCTTC.

V usage is TRBV5-4 and J usage is TRBJ1-2; no firm D call. Germline-derived CDR1 and CDR2 are SGHNT and YYREEE (reference sequence). The CDR3 runs 14 residues. Trimming cost V 0 bases and J 4 bases, with 10 bases left between them. This CDR3 is CASSLDSAAYGYTF. In DNA form, the CDR3 reads TGTGCCAGCAGCTTGGACAGTGCGGCCTATGGCTACACCTTC. Using reference TRBV5-4 and TRBJ1-2 for the parts outside the CDR3, the full variable domain is ETGVTQSPTHLIKTRGQQVTLRCSSQSGHNTVSWYQQALGQGPQFIFQYYREEENGRGNFPPRFSGLQFPNYSSELNVNALELDDSALYLCASSLDSAAYGYTFGSGTRLTVV.

The J gene is TRBJ2-6, the V gene TRBV15, with D unclear. The ends were cut back, 5 bases at V and 4 bases at J, with 9 bases in the middle. The length of the CDR3 is 14 residues. From germline, CDR1 is LNHNV and CDR2 YYDKDF (reference sequence). In DNA form, the CDR3 reads TGTGCCACCAGCGGGGATGGCGGGGCCAACGTCCTGACTTTC. It yields the protein CATSGDGGANVLTF.

V usage is TRBV6-1 and J usage is TRBJ2-1; either TRBD1 or TRBD2 may supply D (5 bases each). The germline V and J ends were trimmed by 5 bases and 0 bases, with 8 bases remaining between them. The length of the CDR3 is 14 residues. CDR1 is MNHNS and CDR2 is SASEGT in the germline V gene. In nucleotides, the CDR3 is TGTGCCAGCAGTCCGGGACGCTCCTACAATGAGCAGTTCTTC. Encoded protein: CASSPGRSYNEQFF.

The genes are TRBV10-2 and TRBJ1-2; possibly TRBD1 for D (5 bases). The CDR3 is 16 residues long. The V gene lost 6 bases and the J gene lost 0 bases, with 17 bases spanning the gap. Germline values: CDR1 WSHSY, CDR2 SAAADI. CDR3: CASRPPGGLTNYGYTF. The CDR3 bases are TGCGCCAGCAGACCCCCCGGGGGGTTGACTAACTATGGCTACACCTTC.

This clonotype was counted between two and nine times. CDR3 in amino acids: CASSAETGTDTQYF. The CDR3 region has the DNA TGTGCCAGCAGTGCCGAGACAGGCACAGATACGCAGTATTTT. This rearrangement joins TRBV2 to TRBJ2-3, with a tentative D call TRBD1 (5 bases). This CDR3 is built from 14 residues. The germline V gene has CDR1 SNHLY and CDR2 FYNNEI. V lost 4 bases, J lost 1 base, and 9 bases lay in between.

The rearrangement joins TRBV20-1 to TRBJ2-2; D remains ambiguous. This CDR3 has 15 residues. Germline lookup yields CDR1 DFQATT and CDR2 SNEGSKA (reference sequence). V lost 0 bases, J lost 0 bases, and 8 bases lay in between. The CDR3 spells CSARDGRSNTGELFF. In nucleotides, the CDR3 is TGCAGTGCTAGAGACGGCAGGTCGAACACCGGGGAGCTGTTTTTT.